Sequencing of this TCR beta chain was carried out in a study of shared clonotypes between healthy human individuals (dated by TCRdb to the early 2020s). For the study in its entirety: A couple of women and a few men aged 18 to 49 years were included in the cohort. To increase sequencing depth and limit assay-specific biases, different laboratories used diverse techniques to prepare libraries and sequence TCR repertoires. Leukapheresis yielded between about 0.8 and 8.9 billion PBMCs per donor. Per donor, three plates each were used for CD4 naive and CD4 memory, two for CD8 naive, and one for CD8 memory. To estimate repertoire size and how much clonotypes are shared between individuals, the study performed deep sequencing of blood TCR repertoires from roughly five healthy adults. What the research found in general, with its limitations: The genetic and exposure-history diversity represented was limited by the small number of donors. Even with the large sequencing depth, rarefaction of the sorted-subset datasets indicated that sequencing was incomplete. Sampling was restricted to blood, and TCR repertoires in tissues likely differ from the TCR repertoires found in blood. Based on pairwise subsampling, the degree of clonotype sharing among donors was expected to be affected by sequencing depth. Higher generation probabilities were observed for clonotypes shared by all four sorted-subset donors than for non-shared clonotypes. Larger estimated clonotype richness was generally found for naive subsets than for memory subsets. Across four donors, about 4.5% of naive CD4, roughly 3.3% of naive CD8, approximately 2.5% of memory CD4, and around 0.4% of memory CD8 clonotypes were shared.

Healthy HIV-negative adults with no recently reported acute infections or vaccinations were included as donors. Every donor was a Caucasian adult living in Nashville, Tennessee, USA. Magnetic negative selection was used to enrich CD4+ T cells, after which naive cells were positively selected on CD45RA and the negative fraction became the memory subset. Blood was obtained by leukapheresis, after which PBMCs were separated by Ficoll-Histopaque density gradient centrifugation and cryopreserved in liquid nitrogen vapor phase. Purity and quantity of every magnetically sorted T cell population were checked by analytical flow cytometry. Genomic DNA was isolated from every sorted fraction and measured by UV absorbance on a Nanodrop 2000c. On this clone: There is no known antigen for this receptor. Base qualities were left out, and no much larger clone turns up one base away. Other DNA sequences within the sample encode an identical CDR3.

Using the deep immunoSEQ assay, multiplex PCR amplified TCR CDR3 regions from genomic DNA. For each cell subset, the extracted genomic DNA was distributed evenly across all wells of several immunoSEQ 96-well plates, and each plate served as one replicate. For sorted subsets, around 200 ng genomic DNA, equal to tens of thousands of T cell genomes, was loaded into each replicate PCR. The purified libraries were quantified using a Qubit 3.0 fluorometer, sized with a Bioanalyzer 2100, and then quantified again using the KAPA Library Quantification kit. Each immunoSEQ 96-well plate was sequenced on its own single-read 150-cycle Illumina NextSeq 550 flow cell. In the original analysis: The immunoSEQ output contained only junctional sequences without quality scores, so filtering could not match that applied to full-length reads. Sequences were annotated with PyIR, a Python wrapper for IgBLAST v1.9, using IMGT germline references to assign V/J genes and CDR3. Any read was removed if the V/J assignment was weak (E-value above 1e-6), the CDR3 was missing, or the read contained stop codons, out-of-frame junctions, or ambiguous translated residues. A V3J clonotype was defined by an identical inferred V gene, J gene, and CDR3 amino acid sequence. Percentage overlap between repertoires was calculated by dividing the number of shared unique clonotypes by the size of the smaller repertoire. Richness of each repertoire was evaluated using RTK rarefaction, the Chao1 estimator, and Recon v2.1 estimates of unobserved clonotypes. Generation probabilities were computed with OLGA for all TCRbeta clonotypes obtained by the gDNA method from a few donors. TCRdb holds this immuneACCESS table with in-frame rearrangements only. Some clones are missing; in checked studies, unresolved V genes explain under half, and the rest has no known cause. V, J and clone size are taken as reported in that table, and D and trimming were inferred from the DNA itself. The sample table holds roughly 2.6 million clones, of which around nine tenths were seen once. The leading ten clones occupy under 0.15% of the sample.

The CDR3, from cysteine to phenylalanine, totals 10 residues. Only the CDR3 part of the read is kept: 30 bases, read in frame from the first base. Deletion took 3 bases off V and 6 bases off J, with a span of 4 bases between the germline ends. CDR1 and CDR2, per the germline V gene (reference sequence), are DFQATT and SNEGSKA. The source is a man younger than 35 in good health. Specimen: naive CD4+ T cells sorted from blood. The cell subset or site label on this specimen signifies: CD45RA+ positively selected. The rearrangement joined TRBV20-1 to TRBJ2-3; the D gene cannot be named for sure. Here the CDR3 is given as CSASPDTQYF. The sequenced DNA: TGCAGTGCTAGTCCCGATACGCAGTATTTT.